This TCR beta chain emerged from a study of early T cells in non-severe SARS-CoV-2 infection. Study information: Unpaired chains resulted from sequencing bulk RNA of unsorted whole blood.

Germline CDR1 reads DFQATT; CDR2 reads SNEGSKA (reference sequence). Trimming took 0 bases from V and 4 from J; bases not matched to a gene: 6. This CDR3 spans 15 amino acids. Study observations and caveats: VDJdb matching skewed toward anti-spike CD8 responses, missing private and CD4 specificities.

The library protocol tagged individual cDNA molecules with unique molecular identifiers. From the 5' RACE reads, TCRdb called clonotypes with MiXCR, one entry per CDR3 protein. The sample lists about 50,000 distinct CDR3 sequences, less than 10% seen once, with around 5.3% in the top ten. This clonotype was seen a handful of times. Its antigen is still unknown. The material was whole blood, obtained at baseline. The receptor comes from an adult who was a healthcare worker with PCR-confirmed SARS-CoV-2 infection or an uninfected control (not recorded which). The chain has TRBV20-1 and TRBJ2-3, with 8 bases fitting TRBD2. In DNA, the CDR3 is TGCAGTGCTAGAGACACGGGACTAGGGTCAGATACGCAGTATTTT. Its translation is CSARDTGLGSDTQYF.